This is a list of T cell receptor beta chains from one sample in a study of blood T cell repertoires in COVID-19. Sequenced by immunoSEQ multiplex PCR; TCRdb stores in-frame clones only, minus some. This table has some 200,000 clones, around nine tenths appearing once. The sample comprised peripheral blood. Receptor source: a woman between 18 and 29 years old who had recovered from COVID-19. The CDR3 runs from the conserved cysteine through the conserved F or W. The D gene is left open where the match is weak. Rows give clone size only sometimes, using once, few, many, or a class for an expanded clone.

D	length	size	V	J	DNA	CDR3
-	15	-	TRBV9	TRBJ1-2	TGTGCCAGCAGCGGAGGGTACCCCCTCGACTATGGCTACACCTTC	CASSGGYPLDYGYTF
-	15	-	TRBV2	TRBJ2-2	TGTGCCAGCATTGGTTCGGGACAAGTCACCGGGGAGCTGTTTTTT	CASIGSGQVTGELFF
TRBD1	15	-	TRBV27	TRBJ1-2	TGTGCCAGCAGCCCACGGGACAGCGCCTTCTATGGCTACACCTTC	CASSPRDSAFYGYTF
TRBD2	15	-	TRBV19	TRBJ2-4	TGTGCCAGTGGTAGCGGGAGTATAGCCAAAAACATTCAGTACTTC	CASGSGSIAKNIQYF
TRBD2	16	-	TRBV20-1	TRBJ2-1	TGCAGTGCTAGTGAGGGACTAGCGGGACTCTACAATGAGCAGTTCTTC	CSASEGLAGLYNEQFF
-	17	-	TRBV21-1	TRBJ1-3	TGTGCCAGCAGCAAGCCGGGACAGCTATTCTCTGGAAACACCATATATTTT	CASSKPGQLFSGNTIYF
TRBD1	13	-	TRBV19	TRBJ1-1	TGTGCCACCCGAGACAGGGTCGTCACTGAAGCTTTCTTT	CATRDRVVTEAFF
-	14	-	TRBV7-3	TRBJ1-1	TGTGCCAGCAGCTTCGAGGGAGGGAACACTGAAGCTTTCTTT	CASSFEGGNTEAFF
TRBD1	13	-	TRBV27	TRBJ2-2	TGTGCCAACCGAGACAGGGGAGGCGGGGAGCTGTTTTTT	CANRDRGGGELFF
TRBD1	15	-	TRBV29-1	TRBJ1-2	TGCAGCGTTGAATTTCGACAGGGGGGTAACTATGGCTACACCTTC	CSVEFRQGGNYGYTF
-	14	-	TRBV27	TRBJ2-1	TGTGCCAGCAGTTTATCTGCAGGGTACCATGAGCAGTTCTTC	CASSLSAGYHEQFF
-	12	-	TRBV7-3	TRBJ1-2	TGTGCCAGCAGCTTATCGGGGGAAGGCTACACCTTC	CASSLSGEGYTF
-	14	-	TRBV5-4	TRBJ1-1	TGTGCCAGCAGCTTGGGCCAACCGAGGACTGAAGCTTTCTTT	CASSLGQPRTEAFF
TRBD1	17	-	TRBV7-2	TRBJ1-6	TGTGCCAGCAGCTTGTTAAGTCAGGGGGCCTATAATTCACCCCTCCACTTT	CASSLLSQGAYNSPLHF
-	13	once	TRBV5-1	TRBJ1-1	TGCGCCAGCAGCTTCGGGGTGAGAACTGAAGCTTTCTTT	CASSFGVRTEAFF
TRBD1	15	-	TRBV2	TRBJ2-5	TGTGCCAGCAGCCTGAGACAGGGGCACAAAGAGACCCAGTACTTC	CASSLRQGHKETQYF
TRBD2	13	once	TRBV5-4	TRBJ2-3	TGTGCCAGCAGCTTCTGGGGGGGAGATACGCAGTATTTT	CASSFWGGDTQYF
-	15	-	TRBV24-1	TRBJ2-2	TGTGCCACCAGTGATTCGTCAGGGGTCACCGGGGAGCTGTTTTTT	CATSDSSGVTGELFF
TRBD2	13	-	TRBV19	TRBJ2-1	TGTGCCACTGGACTAGCGTCCTACAATGAGCAGTTCTTC	CATGLASYNEQFF
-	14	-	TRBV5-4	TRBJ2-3	TGTGCCAGCACCCGGACAGAGTCCACAGATACGCAGTATTTT	CASTRTESTDTQYF
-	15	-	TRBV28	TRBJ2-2	TGTGCCAGCAGTTTTCCTCTAAGGGGGACCGGGGAGCTGTTTTTT	CASSFPLRGTGELFF
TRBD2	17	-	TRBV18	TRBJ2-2	TGTGCCAGCTCACCGGCCTTAGCGGGAGGTAACACCGGGGAGCTGTTTTTT	CASSPALAGGNTGELFF
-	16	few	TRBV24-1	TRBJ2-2	TGTGCCACCAGTGATTTGGGGCTTTCTTCGCACGGGGAGCTGTTTTTT	CATSDLGLSSHGELFF
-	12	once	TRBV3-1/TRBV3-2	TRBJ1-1	TGTGCCAGCAGCCAAGCCTCGGGTCAAGCTTTCTTT	CASSQASGQAFF
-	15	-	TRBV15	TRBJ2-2	TGTGCCACCAGCAGAGACGGGAGATACACCGGGGAGCTGTTTTTT	CATSRDGRYTGELFF
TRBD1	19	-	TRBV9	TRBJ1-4	TGTGCCAGCAGCGTAGGAGGGGGGACAGGGAGAGCAACTAATGAAAAACTGTTTTTT	CASSVGGGTGRATNEKLFF
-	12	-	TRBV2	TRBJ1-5	TGTGCCAGCAAGAGTAGCAATCAGCCCCAGCATTTT	CASKSSNQPQHF
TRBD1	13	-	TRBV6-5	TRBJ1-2	TGTGCCAGCAGTTATCGGGACAGCTATGGCTACACCTTC	CASSYRDSYGYTF
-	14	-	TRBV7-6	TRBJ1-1	TGTGCCAGCAGCTTAGCAGGGGAAGGCACTGAAGCTTTCTTT	CASSLAGEGTEAFF
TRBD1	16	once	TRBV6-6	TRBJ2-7	TGTGCCAGCAGTCCCTGGACAGGGGGGACTTCCTACGAGCAGTACTTC	CASSPWTGGTSYEQYF
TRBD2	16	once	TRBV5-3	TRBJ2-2	TGTGCCAGAAGGCGAGGGGCGGGGGGCCGAGTCGGGGAGCTGTTTTTT	CARRRGAGGRVGELFF
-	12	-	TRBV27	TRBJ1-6	TGTGCCAGCAGCCTTTTTAATTCACCCCTCCACTTT	CASSLFNSPLHF
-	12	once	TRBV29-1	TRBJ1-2	TGCAGCGTTGGGGACAATAACTATGGCTACACCTTC	CSVGDNNYGYTF
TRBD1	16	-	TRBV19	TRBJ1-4	TGTGCCTCCTTAGGGACAGCAGTTGCAACTAATGAAAAACTGTTTTTT	CASLGTAVATNEKLFF
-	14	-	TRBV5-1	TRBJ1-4	TGCGCCAGCAGCTTGATGTCAGGGTTTGAAAAACTGTTTTTT	CASSLMSGFEKLFF
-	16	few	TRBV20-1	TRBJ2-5	TGCAGTGCTAGTTTGTTCGGGGAGGTGGCCCAAGAGACCCAGTACTTC	CSASLFGEVAQETQYF
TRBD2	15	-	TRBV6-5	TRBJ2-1	TGTGCCAGCAGTTCCGGCGGGGGGGCCTACAATGAGCAGTTCTTC	CASSSGGGAYNEQFF
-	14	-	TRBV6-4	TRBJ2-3	TGTGCCAGCAGTGGGGGAGACAGCACAGATACGCAGTATTTT	CASSGGDSTDTQYF
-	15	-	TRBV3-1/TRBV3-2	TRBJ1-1	TGTGCCAGCAGCCTCCAGGGGAGAATGAACACTGAAGCTTTCTTT	CASSLQGRMNTEAFF
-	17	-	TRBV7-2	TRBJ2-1	TGTGCCAGCAGCTTAGCCCTCAGGGTAGGGTGGGGCAATGAGCAGTTCTTC	CASSLALRVGWGNEQFF
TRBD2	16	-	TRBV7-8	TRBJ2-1	TGTGCCAGCAGCTCATTAGCGGGAGGTCTTAACAATGAGCAGTTCTTC	CASSSLAGGLNNEQFF
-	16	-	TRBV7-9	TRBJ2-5	TGTGCCAGCAGCTTATTGCGTCCGGGGGTGTTAGAGACCCAGTACTTC	CASSLLRPGVLETQYF
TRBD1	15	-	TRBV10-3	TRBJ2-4	TGTGCCATCAGTGAGTTCGCAGGGGGCATCAACATTCAGTACTTC	CAISEFAGGINIQYF
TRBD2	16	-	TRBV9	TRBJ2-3	TGTGCCAGCAGCGCCGCTAGCGGGAGAGGGGTAGATACGCAGTATTTT	CASSAASGRGVDTQYF
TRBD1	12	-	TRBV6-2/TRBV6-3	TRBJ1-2	TGTGCCAGCAGCTGGGACAGCTATGGCTACACCTTC	CASSWDSYGYTF